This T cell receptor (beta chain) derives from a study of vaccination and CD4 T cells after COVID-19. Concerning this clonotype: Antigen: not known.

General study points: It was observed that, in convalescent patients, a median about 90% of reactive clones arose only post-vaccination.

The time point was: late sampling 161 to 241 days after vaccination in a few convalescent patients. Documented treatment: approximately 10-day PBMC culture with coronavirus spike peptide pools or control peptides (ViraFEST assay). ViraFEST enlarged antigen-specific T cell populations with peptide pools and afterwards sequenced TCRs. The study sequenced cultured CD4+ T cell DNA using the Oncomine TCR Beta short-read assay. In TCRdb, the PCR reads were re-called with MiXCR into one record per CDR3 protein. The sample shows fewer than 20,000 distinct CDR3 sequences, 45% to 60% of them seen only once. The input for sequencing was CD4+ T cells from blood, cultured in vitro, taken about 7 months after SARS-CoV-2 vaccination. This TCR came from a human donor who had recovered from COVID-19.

CDR3 nucleotide sequence: TGTGCCAGCAGCCATGGGGATAGCATTGTTTCACCCCTCCACTTT. Its translation is CASSHGDSIVSPLHF. The chain carries TRBV4-2 and TRBJ1-6; D gene unclear. Between the trimmed V and J ends, which lost 3 bases and 9 bases, there was a span of 15 bases. This CDR3 contains 15 residues. CDR1 LGHNA and CDR2 YNFKEQ come from the germline V gene.